These 21 T cell receptor beta chains came from one sample sequenced in a study of blood T cells in healthy people across ages. A J-beta primer mix and a sample-barcoded 5' primer were used in a second PCR of roughly 7 to 12 cycles. One entry per CDR3 protein results from TCRdb running MiXCR on the 5' RACE reads. This sample yields roughly 1.7 million distinct CDR3 sequences, of which 30% to 35% are seen a single time; approximately 10% belongs to the top ten. Sequences were obtained from blood. The receptor set was obtained from a woman in her 30s in good health.

J is TRBJ2-3 and V is TRBV10-3, with 7 nucleotides matching TRBD2. J gave up 4 bases and V 6 bases, and 7 bases lay outside the gene matches. CDR1 is ENHRY, CDR2 SYGVKD, per germline. The CDR3 loop spans 14 amino acids. CDR3 in amino acids: CAISSTSAADTQYF. The CDR3 coding sequence is TGTGCCATCAGCTCCACTAGCGCCGCAGATACGCAGTATTTT.

The V gene is TRBV6-1, the J gene TRBJ2-7, with D tentatively TRBD2 (6 bases). V was pared by 4 bases and J by 0 bases, with 13 bases between. Germline lookup yields CDR1 MNHNS and CDR2 SASEGT. The CDR3 is made up of 15 amino acids. The CDR3 nucleotides are TGTGCCAGCAGTGGAGGAATAGCGGACTCCTACGAGCAGTACTTC. Protein: CASSGGIADSYEQYF.

Details on this clonotype: Possible read error: a much larger clone is one base away. This sequence joins TRBV6-1 and TRBJ2-7; D possibly uses TRBD1 or TRBD2 (5 bases each). Trimming took 8 bases from V and 3 from J, leaving 14 bases between them. This CDR3 has 13 amino acids. In germline, CDR1 is MNHNS, CDR2 SASEGT. Written as DNA, the CDR3 is TGTGCCAGCGTTGGACCGGGGCGCTACGAGCAGTACTTC. Translating gives CASVGPGRYEQYF.

In this sample, this clonotype turned up a few times. V gene TRBV20-1 combines with J gene TRBJ2-2; 9 bases fit TRBD2. After removal of 1 base from V and 5 bases from J, the junction contained 8 bases not matched to a gene. Germline V gene lookup returns CDR1 DFQATT and CDR2 SNEGSKA (reference sequence). The CDR3 spans 16 residues. As DNA, the CDR3 is TGCAGTGCTAGAGGGGAAGCGGGGGGAGGTACCGGGGAGCTGTTTTTT. Translated, it gives CSARGEAGGGTGELFF.

The rearrangement joins TRBV9 to TRBJ2-4; 9 nucleotides align to TRBD2. The DNA matches TRBJ2-7 better at its end, which makes the J call doubtful. The CDR3 extends over 15 amino acids. Germline V gene data show CDR1 as SGDLS and CDR2 as YYNGEE. CDR3 loop: CASSVAGTSRAEQYF. The DNA of the CDR3 is TGTGCCAGCAGCGTAGCTGGGACTAGCCGGGCCGAGCAGTACTTC.

This clonotype was recorded a few times. The V and J genes are TRBV10-3 and TRBJ2-2; 7 bases align to TRBD1. J was trimmed by 4 bases and V by 4 bases; bases with no gene match: 6. The CDR3 loop spans 15 amino acids. CDR1 is ENHRY and CDR2 is SYGVKD in the germline V gene. CDR3 sequence (DNA): TGTGCCATCAGTGGTGTGGGACAGAGCACCGGGGAGCTGTTTTTT. Its protein product is CAISGVGQSTGELFF.

This chain uses TRBV13 with TRBJ2-1; D is ambiguous. CDR3 length: 13 amino acids. The germline V gene has CDR1 PRHDT and CDR2 FYEKMQ (reference sequence). V lost 4 bases and J 5 bases, leaving 9 bases between the germline ends. The CDR3 DNA reads TGTGCCAGCAGCTCGATCAGGAACAATGAGCAGTTCTTC. This sequence encodes CASSSIRNNEQFF.

This clonotype has only a few counts. This chain links TRBV5-1 with TRBJ2-3, with a tentative D call TRBD2 (6 bases). This CDR3 is built from 16 residues. V lost 0 bases to trimming and J lost 3 bases, with 14 bases between them. The germline gives CDR1 SGHRS, CDR2 YFSETQ. The CDR3 is CASSLAPGRGTDTQYF. In nucleotides, the CDR3 is TGCGCCAGCAGCTTGGCCCCGGGACGGGGGACAGATACGCAGTATTTT.

CDR3 amino acids: CASLAASYNEQFF. CDR3 DNA sequence: TGTGCCAGCTTAGCGGCCTCCTACAATGAGCAGTTCTTC. This chain joins TRBV18 and TRBJ2-1; tentatively, D is TRBD2 (6 bases). Germline V lookup: CDR1 KGHSH, CDR2 LQKENI. The CDR3 consists of 13 residues. Trimming took off 7 bases at V and 0 bases at J, with 7 bases between the two ends.

This clonotype was recorded only once. The chain is built from TRBV29-1 and TRBJ2-5; tentatively, D is TRBD1 or TRBD2 (5 bases each). TRBJ2-4 matches the DNA end more closely, so the J call is doubtful. Germline assignment: CDR1 SQVTM and CDR2 ANQGSEA. The CDR3 is made up of 12 amino acids. DNA for the CDR3: TGCAGCGTTGGAACCGGGGCGAACATTCAGTACTTC. Amino acid sequence: CSVGTGANIQYF.

This clonotype was recorded many times. Here the CDR3 reads CASSPPSAGANVLTF. CDR3 coding DNA: TGTGCCAGCAGTCCACCCTCCGCTGGGGCCAACGTCCTGACTTTC. V gene TRBV12-3 or TRBV12-4 combines with J gene TRBJ2-6; D call uncertain. Trimming shortened V by 5 bases and J by 2 bases, and 10 bases separated the two germline ends. CDR3 length: 15 amino acids.

This clonotype was recorded a few times. The CDR3 reads CASSFGGRSTEAFF. The DNA for the CDR3 is TGTGCCAGCAGCTTCGGGGGGCGGTCCACTGAAGCTTTCTTT. The rearrangement uses TRBV7-3 and TRBJ1-1, with D maybe TRBD1 (6 bases). Trimming removed 3 bases at V and 4 bases at J, with 12 bases between. Germline CDR1 SGHTA, CDR2 FQGTGA. This CDR3 has 14 amino acids.

The rearrangement joins TRBV5-1 to TRBJ1-5; TRBD1 might be the D (6 bases). Germline CDR1 is SGHRS and CDR2 is YFSETQ. The CDR3 loop spans 14 amino acids. Trimming removed 1 base from V and 5 bases from J, with 10 bases in between. The CDR3 loop reads CASSLSAGDQPQHF. The CDR3 coding sequence is TGCGCCAGCAGCTTGTCGGCAGGGGATCAGCCCCAGCATTTT. The whole variable domain, remainder taken from reference TRBV5-1 and TRBJ1-5, is KAGVTQTPRYLIKTRGQQVTLSCSPISGHRSVSWYQQTPGQGLQFLFEYFSETQRNKGNFPGRFSGRQFSNSRSEMNVSTLELGDSALYLCASSLSAGDQPQHFGDGTRLSIL.

This chain connects TRBV20-1 to TRBJ2-5; 16 bases align to TRBD2. Looked up from germline, CDR1 is DFQATT and CDR2 is SNEGSKA (reference sequence). The CDR3 totals 16 residues. V trimming: 6 bases; J trimming: 5 bases; junction bases outside the gene matches: 9. DNA for the CDR3: TGCAGTGCGTCCGGGACTAGCGGGAGGGCCAGTGAGACCCAGTACTTC. Translation gives CSASGTSGRASETQYF.

This clonotype has ten or more counts. This rearrangement joins TRBV12-3 or TRBV12-4 to TRBJ2-7; D not certain. Trimming removed 6 bases from V and 3 bases from J, with 9 bases in between. The CDR3 has 12 residues. This chain's CDR3 is CASSSRYYEQYF. CDR3 DNA: TGTGCCAGCAGCTCCCGCTACTACGAGCAGTACTTC.

The rearrangement links TRBV15 to TRBJ1-6; 8 bases are shared with TRBD1. V shed 4 bases, J shed 7 bases, and the junction held 6 bases outside the gene matches. Per the germline V gene, CDR1 is LNHNV and CDR2 is YYDKDF (reference sequence). The CDR3 covers 15 residues. The CDR3 protein is CATSIRTGRNSPLHF. CDR3 nucleotides: TGTGCCACCAGCATAAGGACAGGGAGGAATTCACCCCTCCACTTT.

The chain uses TRBV28 and TRBJ2-7; the D gene is possibly TRBD1 (8 bases). CDR3 length equals 17 residues. The germline V and J ends were trimmed by 3 bases and 2 bases, with 20 bases remaining between them. Per the germline V gene, CDR1 is MDHEN and CDR2 is SYDVKM. The CDR3 nucleotides read TGTGCCAGCAGTTTGGGACAGGCCACTAGCGTCACCTACGAGCAGTACTTC. It translates to CASSLGQATSVTYEQYF.

The chain recombines TRBV7-3 with TRBJ2-1, with a tentative D call TRBD2 (6 bases). Germline V gene data show CDR1 as SGHTA and CDR2 as FQGTGA. Trimming took off 3 bases at V and 4 bases at J, with 19 bases between the two ends. The CDR3 is 17 residues long. CDR3 nucleotides: TGTGCCAGCAGCTTGGGAGGCGGCGTATTACGGTACAATGAGCAGTTCTTC. Translating gives CASSLGGGVLRYNEQFF. Based on the CDR3 plus reference TRBV7-3 and TRBJ2-1, the full variable domain is GAGVSQTPSNKVTEKGKYVELRCDPISGHTALYWYRQSLGQGPEFLIYFQGTGAADDSGLPNDRFFAVRPEGSVSTLKIQRTERGDSAVYLCASSLGGGVLRYNEQFFGPGTRLTVL.

This clonotype was detected only a few times. This sequence joins TRBV10-2 and TRBJ2-7; D is unclear. The V and J ends lost 3 bases and 4 bases respectively, with 7 bases between them. The CDR3 length is 12 residues. CDR1 is WSHSY, CDR2 SAAADI, per germline. CDR3 bases: TGCGCCAGCAGTGATAACGGGTACGAGCAGTACTTC. This gives the protein CASSDNGYEQYF.

Written as DNA, the CDR3 is TGCGCCAGCAGCCAGACTAGCGGGATATACAATGAGCAGTTCTTC. It is translated as CASSQTSGIYNEQFF. The chain is built from TRBV5-1 and TRBJ2-1; TRBD2 matches at 11 bases. The V gene's germline CDR1 is SGHRS and CDR2 YFSETQ. V was pared by 4 bases and J by 4 bases, with 4 bases of the junction left unmatched. This CDR3 region has 15 residues.

The J gene is TRBJ1-2, the V gene TRBV6-5; D might be TRBD1 (5 bases). V lost 8 bases, J lost 5 bases, and 12 bases lay in between. The germline V gene encodes CDR1 MNHEY and CDR2 SVGAGI. This CDR3 is 12 amino acids long. The CDR3 protein is CASGERGYGYTF. The CDR3 DNA reads as TGTGCCAGCGGGGAAAGGGGATATGGCTACACCTTC.